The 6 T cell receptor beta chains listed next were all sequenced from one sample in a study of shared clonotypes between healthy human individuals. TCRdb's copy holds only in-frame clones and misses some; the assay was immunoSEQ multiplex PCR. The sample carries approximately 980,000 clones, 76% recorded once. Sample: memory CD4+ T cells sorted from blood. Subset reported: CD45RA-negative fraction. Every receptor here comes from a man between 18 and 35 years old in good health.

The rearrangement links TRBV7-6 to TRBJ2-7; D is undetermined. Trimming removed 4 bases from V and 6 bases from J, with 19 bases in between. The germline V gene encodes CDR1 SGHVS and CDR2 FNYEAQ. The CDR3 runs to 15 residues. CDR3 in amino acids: CASSSQEPPSSEQYF. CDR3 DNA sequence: TGTGCCAGCAGCTCGCAGGAGCCCCCCAGCTCCGAGCAGTACTTC.

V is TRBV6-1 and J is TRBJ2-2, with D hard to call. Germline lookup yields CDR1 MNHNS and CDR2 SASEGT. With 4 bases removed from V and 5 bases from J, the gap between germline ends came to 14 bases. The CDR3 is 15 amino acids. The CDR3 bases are TGTGCCAGCAGTGCCGAGGTTGAGGTTACCGGGGAGCTGTTTTTT. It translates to CASSAEVEVTGELFF.

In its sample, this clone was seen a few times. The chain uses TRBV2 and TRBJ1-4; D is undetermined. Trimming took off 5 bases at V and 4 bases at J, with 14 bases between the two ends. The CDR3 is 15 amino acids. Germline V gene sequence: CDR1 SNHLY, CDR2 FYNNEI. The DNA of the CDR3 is TGTGCCAGCAGTAAATCCCAACAACGTAATGAAAAACTGTTTTTT. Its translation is CASSKSQQRNEKLFF.

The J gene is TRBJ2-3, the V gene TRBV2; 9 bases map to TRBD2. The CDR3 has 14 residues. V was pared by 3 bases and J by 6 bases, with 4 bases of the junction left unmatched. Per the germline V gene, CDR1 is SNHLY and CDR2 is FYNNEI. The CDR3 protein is CASSEGLAGDTQYF. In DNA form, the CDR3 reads TGTGCCAGCAGTGAGGGACTAGCAGGGGATACGCAGTATTTT.

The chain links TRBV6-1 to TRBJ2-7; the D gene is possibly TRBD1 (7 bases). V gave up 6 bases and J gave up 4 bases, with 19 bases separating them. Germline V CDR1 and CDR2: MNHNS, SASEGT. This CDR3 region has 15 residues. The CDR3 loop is CASSPRQGLYYEQYF. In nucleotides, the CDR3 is TGTGCCAGCAGCCCTAGACAGGGACTGTATTACGAGCAGTACTTC.

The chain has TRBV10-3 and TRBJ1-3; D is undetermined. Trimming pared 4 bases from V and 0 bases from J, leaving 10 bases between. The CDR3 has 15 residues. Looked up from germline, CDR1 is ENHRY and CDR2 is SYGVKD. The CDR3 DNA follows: TGTGCCATCAGTGTTAAGAAAAACTCTGGAAACACCATATATTTT. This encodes CAISVKKNSGNTIYF.